Each of the 14 T cell receptor beta chains below was sequenced from the same sample in a study of blood T cell repertoires in COVID-19. Generated by immunoSEQ multiplex PCR, the TCRdb table keeps only in-frame clones and is missing some. Of 250,000 or so clones detected, 70% to 75% appear once; the ten largest clones hold around 3.2%. What was sequenced was peripheral blood. All receptors come from a woman older than 75 with acute or convalescent COVID-19.

J is TRBJ2-7 and V is TRBV2, with D perhaps TRBD2 (5 bases). There are 11 residues in the CDR3. The V gene lost 6 bases and the J gene lost 6 bases, with 9 bases spanning the gap. Per the germline V gene, CDR1 is SNHLY and CDR2 is FYNNEI. The CDR3 DNA sequence: TGTGCCAGCAGATCGGCGGGCGAGCAGTACTTC. This sequence encodes CASRSAGEQYF.

This rearrangement joins TRBV5-1 to TRBJ2-3, with 16 bases that match TRBD2. J lost 14 bases, V lost 0 bases, and 9 bases had no gene match. The CDR3 has 16 amino acids. Germline values: CDR1 SGHRS, CDR2 YFSETQ. CDR3 nucleotide sequence: TGCGCCAGCAGCTTGGACACCGGGACTAGCGGGGGGGCCGGGTATTTT. Translation: CASSLDTGTSGGAGYF.

This chain connects TRBV6-1 to TRBJ1-4, with D possibly TRBD1 on 6 matching bases. V was clipped by 2 bases and J by 6 bases, with 19 bases between them. The germline V gene encodes CDR1 MNHNS and CDR2 SASEGT. The CDR3 consists of 17 residues. For the CDR3, the DNA is TGTGCCAGCAGTGAACGTAGGGGGGGACAAAGGGATGAAAAACTGTTTTTT. Its protein is CASSERRGGQRDEKLFF.

This rearrangement joins TRBV7-2 to TRBJ2-3; 8 nucleotides match TRBD2. The CDR3 sequence is 18 residues long. CDR1 is SGHTA and CDR2 is FQGNSA in the germline V gene. V gave up 5 bases and J gave up 5 bases; unmatched junction bases: 18. CDR3 region: CASSLTTSGAAWVDTQYF. The CDR3 DNA sequence: TGTGCCAGCAGCCTGACAACTAGCGGTGCCGCATGGGTAGATACGCAGTATTTT.

The sample holds one count of this clone. The gene calls are TRBV5-1 and TRBJ2-5; D possibly corresponds to TRBD2 (5 bases). This CDR3 spans 14 amino acids. V lost 2 bases and J lost 0, with 8 bases in between. Per the germline V gene, CDR1 is SGHRS and CDR2 is YFSETQ. The CDR3 nucleotides are TGCGCCAGCAGCTTTACTAGTTACCAAGAGACCCAGTACTTC. It specifies CASSFTSYQETQYF.

Turning to this clone: The same CDR3 also results from other DNA sequences found in this sample. The chain is built from TRBV25-1 and TRBJ1-5, with a possible D match to TRBD1 (6 bases). Germline V gene lookup returns CDR1 MGHDK and CDR2 SYGVNS. CDR3 length equals 13 residues. With 6 bases removed from V and 4 bases from J, the gap between germline ends came to 10 bases. CDR3 DNA: TGTGCCAGCAGCGGAACAGGGAATCAGCCCCAGCATTTT. As protein: CASSGTGNQPQHF.

The chain links TRBV23-1 to TRBJ2-7; weak D call: TRBD2 (5 bases). TRBV23-1 is an ORF, and what it does is uncertain. The CDR3 loop spans 15 amino acids. Trimming left V 6 bases short and J 0 bases short, with 15 bases between. The CDR3 DNA reads as TGCGCCAGCAGCGGGATGGGGTCAAGCTCCTACGAGCAGTACTTC. Translation: CASSGMGSSSYEQYF.

V is TRBV6-5 and J is TRBJ1-3, with D perhaps matching TRBD1 (6 bases). The germline CDR1 and CDR2 sequences are MNHEY and SVGAGI. The CDR3 runs 15 residues. V was clipped by 6 bases and J by 2 bases, with 14 bases between them. Here the CDR3 reads CASSKEAGAGNTIYF. The CDR3 DNA is TGTGCCAGCAGCAAGGAGGCAGGGGCTGGAAACACCATATATTTT.

This sequence joins TRBV11-2 and TRBJ2-1; tentatively, D is TRBD2 (6 bases). V gave up 5 bases and J gave up 9 bases, with 17 bases separating them. Germline CDR1 SGHAT, CDR2 FQNNGV. CDR3 length: 14 residues. CDR3 DNA sequence: TGTGCCAGCAGCCCTACCCAGGGAGGTGGTGAGCAGTTCTTC. This encodes CASSPTQGGGEQFF.

The rearrangement uses TRBV5-1 and TRBJ2-7, with D tentatively TRBD1 (6 bases). Per germline, CDR1 SGHRS and CDR2 YFSETQ. Trimming pared 0 bases from V and 0 bases from J, leaving 13 bases between. The length of the CDR3 is 16 residues. The CDR3 DNA reads as TGCGCCAGCAGCTTGGGGGGGCAGATTAGCTCCTACGAGCAGTACTTC. Translated, it gives CASSLGGQISSYEQYF.

V is TRBV13 and J is TRBJ1-4; D uncertain. CDR1 is PRHDT, CDR2 FYEKMQ, per germline (reference sequence). Trimming removed 2 bases from V and 7 bases from J, with 14 bases in between. The CDR3 covers 15 residues. The chain's CDR3 is CASSLNEVRGEKLFF. The CDR3 DNA reads TGTGCCAGCAGCTTAAACGAGGTACGGGGTGAAAAACTGTTTTTT.

The rearrangement uses TRBV27 and TRBJ2-7; D may be TRBD2 (6 bases). Germline CDR1 is MNHEY and CDR2 is SMNVEV (reference sequence). V lost 3 bases and J 2 bases, leaving 11 bases between the germline ends. CDR3 size: 14 residues. Here the CDR3 reads CASSLVGGPYEQYF. The CDR3 nucleotides are TGTGCCAGCAGTTTGGTAGGAGGGCCCTACGAGCAGTACTTC.

The chain couples TRBV20-1 to TRBJ2-5, with D unresolved. The CDR3 runs to 10 residues. V was clipped by 6 bases and J by 5 bases, with 7 bases between them. Germline-derived CDR1 and CDR2 are DFQATT and SNEGSKA (reference sequence). The CDR3, as DNA: TGCAGTGCGGAGAGGGAGACCCAGTACTTC. Amino acid sequence: CSAERETQYF.

The chain combines TRBV5-4 with TRBJ2-7; 11 bases line up with TRBD2. Germline V gene data show CDR1 as SGHNT and CDR2 as YYREEE (reference sequence). The CDR3 totals 15 residues. Germline trimming cut 0 bases from V and 7 bases from J; bases unmatched to any gene: 6. Here the CDR3 DNA reads TGTGCCAGCAGCTTGGATAGCGGGAGGGCCGGGGAGCAGTACTTC. It specifies CASSLDSGRAGEQYF.